Listed below are T cell receptor beta chains from one sample, sequenced in a study of CD8 T cells in ankylosing spondylitis. TCRdb reprocessed the 5' RACE reads with MiXCR, giving one entry per CDR3 protein. Of about 360,000 distinct CDR3 sequences in the sample, approximately 22% are singletons; the top ten hold about an eighth. The specimen was blood, either unsorted or a sorted T cell fraction (not recorded which). The receptors come from a male donor with ankylosing spondylitis or in good health (not recorded which). Each CDR3 is given with its conserved first and last residue.

V gene: TRBV11-2
CDR3 length: 13
CDR3 protein: CASNSGAGETQYF

V gene: TRBV21-1
CDR3 length: 16
CDR3 protein: CASSKDYRTGCDTQYF

V gene: TRBV6-2/TRBV6-3
CDR3 length: 14
CDR3 protein: CASSPSVAGETQYF

V gene: TRBV5-6
CDR3 length: 15
CDR3 protein: CASSLGAGPGYTQYF

V gene: TRBV12-3/TRBV12-4
CDR3 length: 13
CDR3 protein: CASSFVNRQAVTF

V gene: TRBV11-2
CDR3 length: 13
CDR3 protein: CASSLSSHYEQYF

V gene: TRBV20-1
CDR3 length: 19
CDR3 protein: CSASNTRDLSSQRGGELFF

V gene: TRBV5-5
CDR3 length: 13
CDR3 protein: CASRTGVSTEAFF

V gene: TRBV11-2
CDR3 length: 15
CDR3 protein: CASSHGTNSYNEQFF

V gene: TRBV5-1
CDR3 length: 15
CDR3 protein: CASLPGLADTDTQYF

V gene: TRBV7-8
CDR3 length: 13
CDR3 protein: CASSLGDQNIQYF

V gene: TRBV15
CDR3 length: 14
CDR3 protein: CATSRARGSNEQFF

V gene: TRBV29-1
CDR3 length: 13
CDR3 protein: CSVEVPPGQKLFF

V gene: TRBV10-3
CDR3 length: 12
CDR3 protein: CAISGDGPAQYF

V gene: TRBV29-1
CDR3 length: 10
CDR3 protein: CSAWGNEQFF

V gene: TRBV6-2/TRBV6-3
CDR3 length: 13
CDR3 protein: CASSSTDRGAQYF

V gene: TRBV24-1
CDR3 length: 15
CDR3 protein: CATSDSTRVGEGEYF

V gene: TRBV12-3/TRBV12-4
CDR3 length: 13
CDR3 protein: CASSLDSGSEQFF

V gene: TRBV5-5
CDR3 length: 17
CDR3 protein: CASSTNHRGRSYNEQFF

V gene: TRBV27
CDR3 length: 15
CDR3 protein: CASSLSMDVYNEQFF

V gene: TRBV20-1
CDR3 length: 17
CDR3 protein: CSARARTSGESTDTQYF

V gene: TRBV27
CDR3 length: 13
CDR3 protein: CATALRDRDEQYF

V gene: TRBV5-1
CDR3 length: 13
CDR3 protein: CASSSRQKETQYF

V gene: TRBV10-3
CDR3 length: 11
CDR3 protein: CAISPGAEQYF

V gene: TRBV5-6
CDR3 length: 16
CDR3 protein: CASSFPLGGVEETQYF

V gene: TRBV4-1
CDR3 length: 12
CDR3 protein: CASSQLGQSLHF

V gene: TRBV12-3/TRBV12-4
CDR3 length: 15
CDR3 protein: CASSEEGTGEYEQYF

V gene: TRBV7-9
CDR3 length: 11
CDR3 protein: CASSGNLEAFF